This T cell receptor (beta chain) was sequenced for a study of blood T cell repertoires in COVID-19. The V end was cut by 3 bases, the J end by 2 bases, with 14 bases between. The CDR3 is made up of 15 amino acids. Germline loops: CDR1 LNHDA, CDR2 SQIVND (reference sequence). Clones were sequenced by immunoSEQ multiplex PCR, and TCRdb holds only the in-frame ones, with some missing. This table holds roughly 240,000 clones, 65% to 90% found once. This rearrangement joins TRBV19 to TRBJ2-7; possibly TRBD1 for D (6 bases). The receptor was derived from a woman aged 45 to 65 with acute COVID-19. Specimen: PBMCs or T cells enriched from blood (not recorded which). This chain's CDR3 is CASSIYRAKAYEQYF. As DNA, the CDR3 is TGTGCCAGTAGTATCTACAGGGCAAAGGCCTACGAGCAGTACTTC.